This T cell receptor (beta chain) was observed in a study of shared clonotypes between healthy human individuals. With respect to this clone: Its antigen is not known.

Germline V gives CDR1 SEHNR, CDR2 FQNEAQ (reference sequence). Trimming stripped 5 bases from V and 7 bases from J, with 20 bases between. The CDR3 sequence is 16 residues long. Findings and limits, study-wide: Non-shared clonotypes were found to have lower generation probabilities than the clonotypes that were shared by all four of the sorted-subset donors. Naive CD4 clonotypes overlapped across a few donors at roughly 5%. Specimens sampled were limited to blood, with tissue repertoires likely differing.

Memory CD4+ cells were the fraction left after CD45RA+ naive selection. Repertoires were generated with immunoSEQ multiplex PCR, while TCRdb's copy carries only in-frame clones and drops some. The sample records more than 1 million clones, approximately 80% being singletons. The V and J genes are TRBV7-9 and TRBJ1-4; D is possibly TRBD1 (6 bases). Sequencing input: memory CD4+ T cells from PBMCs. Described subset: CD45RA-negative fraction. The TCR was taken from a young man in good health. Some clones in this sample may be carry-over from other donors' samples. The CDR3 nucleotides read TGTGCCAGCAGCCTCACACAGGGTCAGGGTATTGAAAAACTGTTTTTT. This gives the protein CASSLTQGQGIEKLFF.